This T cell receptor (beta chain) was recovered during a study of blood T cell repertoires in COVID-19. TCRdb keeps only in-frame clones here, not all; method: immunoSEQ multiplex PCR. In the table there are fewer than 200,000 clones, about nine tenths of which are singletons. The J segment lost 1 base and the V segment lost 4 bases, leaving 5 bases of the junction unmatched. There are 15 residues in the CDR3. CDR1 SGHTA and CDR2 FQGTGA come from the germline V gene. The TCR sequence derives from a man aged 60-69 years with acute or convalescent COVID-19. Source material: peripheral blood. This chain links TRBV7-3 with TRBJ2-3, with TRBD2 identical over 7 bases. This CDR3 is CASSSVAGGTDTQYF. The CDR3 coding sequence is TGTGCCAGCAGCTCCGTAGCGGGTGGCACAGATACGCAGTATTTT.